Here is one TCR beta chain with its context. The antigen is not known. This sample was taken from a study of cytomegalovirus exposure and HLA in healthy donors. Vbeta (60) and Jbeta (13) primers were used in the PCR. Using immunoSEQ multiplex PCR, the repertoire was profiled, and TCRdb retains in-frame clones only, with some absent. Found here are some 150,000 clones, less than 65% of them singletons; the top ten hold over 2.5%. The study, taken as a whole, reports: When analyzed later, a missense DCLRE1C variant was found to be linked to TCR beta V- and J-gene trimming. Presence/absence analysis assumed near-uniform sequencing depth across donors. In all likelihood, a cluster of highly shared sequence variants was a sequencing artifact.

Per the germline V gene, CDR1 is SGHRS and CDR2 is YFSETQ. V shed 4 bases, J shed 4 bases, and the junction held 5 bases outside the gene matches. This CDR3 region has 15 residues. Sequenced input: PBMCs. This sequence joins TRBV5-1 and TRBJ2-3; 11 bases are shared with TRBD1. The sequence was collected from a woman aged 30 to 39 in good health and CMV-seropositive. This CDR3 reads CASSAGTGGADTQYF. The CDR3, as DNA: TGCGCCAGCAGCGCAGGGACAGGGGGAGCAGATACGCAGTATTTT.